This entry concerns a single T cell receptor beta chain. Data came from immunoSEQ multiplex PCR; TCRdb stores just in-frame clones and leaves some out. The table shows tens of thousands of clones, with more than 90% occurring only once. The source of the sample is a study of technical replicates of blood from several donors. The length of the CDR3 is 14 residues. V was clipped by 0 bases and J by 2 bases, with 8 bases between them. Germline lookup yields CDR1 SEHNR and CDR2 FQNEAQ (reference sequence). The specimen was PBMCs. This sequence was found in a human donor in good health. Some clones in this sample may be carry-over from other donors' samples. The V and J genes are TRBV7-9 and TRBJ2-7, with D uncertain. The CDR3 DNA is TGTGCCAGCAGCTTAGCCGGGTTAGCCTACGAGCAGTACTTC. It yields the protein CASSLAGLAYEQYF. Full variable domain (missing parts from reference TRBV7-9 and TRBJ2-7): DTGVSQNPRHKITKRGQNVTFRCDPISEHNRLYWYRQTLGQGPEFLTYFQNEAQLEKSRLLSDRFSAERPKGSFSTLEIQRTEQGDSAMYLCASSLAGLAYEQYFGPGTRLTVT.